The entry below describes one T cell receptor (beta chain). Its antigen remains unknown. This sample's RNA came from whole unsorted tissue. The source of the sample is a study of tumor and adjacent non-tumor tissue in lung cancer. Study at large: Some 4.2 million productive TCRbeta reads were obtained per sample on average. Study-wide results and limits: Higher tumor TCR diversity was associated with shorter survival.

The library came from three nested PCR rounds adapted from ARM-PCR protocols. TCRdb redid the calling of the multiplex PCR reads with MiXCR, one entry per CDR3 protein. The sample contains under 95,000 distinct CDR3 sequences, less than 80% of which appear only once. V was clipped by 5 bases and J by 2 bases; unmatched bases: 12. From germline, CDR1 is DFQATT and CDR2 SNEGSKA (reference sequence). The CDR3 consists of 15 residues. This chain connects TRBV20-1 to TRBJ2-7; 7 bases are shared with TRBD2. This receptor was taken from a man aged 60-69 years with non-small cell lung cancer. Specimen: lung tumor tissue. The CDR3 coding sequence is TGCAGTGCTCCGCTAGCGGTAGGAAAGACCTACGAGCAGTACTTC. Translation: CSAPLAVGKTYEQYF.